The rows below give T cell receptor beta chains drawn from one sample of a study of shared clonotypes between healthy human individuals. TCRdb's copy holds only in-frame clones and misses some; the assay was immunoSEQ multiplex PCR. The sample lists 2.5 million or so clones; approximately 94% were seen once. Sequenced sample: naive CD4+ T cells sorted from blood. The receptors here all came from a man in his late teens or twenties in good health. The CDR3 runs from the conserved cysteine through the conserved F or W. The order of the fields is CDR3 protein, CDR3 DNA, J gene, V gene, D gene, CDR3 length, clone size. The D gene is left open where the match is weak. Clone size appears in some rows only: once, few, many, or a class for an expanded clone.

CDR3: CASSQDYSRVNTEAFF
DNA: TGCGCCAGCAGCCAAGACTATAGCAGGGTGAACACTGAAGCTTTCTTT
J: TRBJ1-1
V: TRBV4-1
D: .
length: 16
size: .

CDR3: CASSPGTGGVRPYEQYF
DNA: TGTGCCAGCAGTCCTGGGACAGGGGGCGTCCGTCCCTACGAGCAGTACTTC
J: TRBJ2-7
V: TRBV5-4
D: TRBD1
length: 17
size: .

CDR3: CASSLGGSYNEQFF
DNA: TGCGCCAGCAGCTTGGGCGGGAGCTACAATGAGCAGTTCTTC
J: TRBJ2-1
V: TRBV5-1
D: TRBD2
length: 14
size: once

CDR3: CASSPREQGGQPQHF
DNA: TGCGCCAGCAGCCCTAGGGAACAGGGAGGCCAGCCCCAGCATTTT
J: TRBJ1-5
V: TRBV4-1
D: .
length: 15
size: .

CDR3: CASSAGTSGLKGDTQYF
DNA: TGTGCCAGCAGCGCCGGGACTAGCGGCCTGAAGGGAGATACGCAGTATTTT
J: TRBJ2-3
V: TRBV9
D: TRBD2
length: 17
size: .

CDR3: CASSQGQPSAQTTEQYF
DNA: TGTGCTAGCAGCCAGGGACAGCCGTCTGCCCAGACTACCGAGCAGTACTTC
J: TRBJ2-7
V: TRBV7-7
D: TRBD1
length: 17
size: .

CDR3: CASRTRTSGDTDTQYF
DNA: TGCGCCAGCAGAACCCGGACTAGCGGGGACACAGATACGCAGTATTTT
J: TRBJ2-3
V: TRBV5-1
D: TRBD2
length: 16
size: .

CDR3: CASSQEGLAGVGETQYF
DNA: TGCGCCAGCAGCCAAGAAGGACTAGCGGGAGTTGGAGAGACCCAGTACTTC
J: TRBJ2-5
V: TRBV4-1
D: TRBD2
length: 17
size: .

CDR3: CASSSTSGSRDTQYF
DNA: TGTGCCAGCAGCTCGACTAGCGGGAGTCGAGATACGCAGTATTTT
J: TRBJ2-3
V: TRBV7-2
D: TRBD2
length: 15
size: .

CDR3: CASSQDRAGNTIYF
DNA: TGTGCCAGCAGCCAGGACAGGGCTGGAAACACCATATATTTT
J: TRBJ1-3
V: TRBV9
D: TRBD1
length: 14
size: .

CDR3: CASSPQRENTIYF
DNA: TGTGCCAGCTCACCACAGAGGGAAAACACCATATATTTT
J: TRBJ1-3
V: TRBV18
D: .
length: 13
size: .

CDR3: CASSLWDQPQHF
DNA: TGTGCCAGCAGCTTGTGGGATCAGCCCCAGCATTTT
J: TRBJ1-5
V: TRBV5-8
D: .
length: 12
size: .

CDR3: CASSLGGSLYEQYF
DNA: TGTGCCAGCAGCTTGGGGGGCTCCCTCTACGAGCAGTACTTC
J: TRBJ2-7
V: TRBV7-2
D: .
length: 14
size: .

CDR3: CASTSRDPSEIQYF
DNA: TGTGCCAGCACCAGCCGGGACCCATCTGAGATTCAGTACTTC
J: TRBJ2-4
V: TRBV6-5
D: .
length: 14
size: .

CDR3: CASSLSQTNSGNTIYF
DNA: TGCGCCAGCAGCTTGTCCCAGACTAACTCTGGAAACACCATATATTTT
J: TRBJ1-3
V: TRBV5-1
D: .
length: 16
size: .

CDR3: CASSPDGIYGYTF
DNA: TGTGCCAGCAGCCCCGACGGTATCTATGGCTACACCTTC
J: TRBJ1-2
V: TRBV11-2
D: .
length: 13
size: .

CDR3: CASSATGWPSGTILEQYF
DNA: TGTGCCAGCAGCGCGACAGGTTGGCCTAGCGGGACCATTCTCGAGCAGTACTTC
J: TRBJ2-7
V: TRBV5-6
D: TRBD2
length: 18
size: .

CDR3: CASSLADRTGEAFF
DNA: TGCGCCAGCAGCTTGGCGGACCGAACGGGTGAAGCTTTCTTT
J: TRBJ1-1
V: TRBV5-1
D: .
length: 14
size: .

CDR3: CSVEGGSGTGELFF
DNA: TGCAGCGTTGAAGGGGGATCAGGGACCGGGGAGCTGTTTTTT
J: TRBJ2-2
V: TRBV29-1
D: .
length: 14
size: .

CDR3: CASSFGGSGTGELFF
DNA: TGTGCCAGCTCCTTCGGCGGGAGTGGCACCGGGGAGCTGTTTTTT
J: TRBJ2-2
V: TRBV2
D: TRBD2
length: 15
size: .

CDR3: CASDRFSGNTIYF
DNA: TGTGCCAGCGACCGTTTCTCTGGAAACACCATATATTTT
J: TRBJ1-3
V: TRBV2
D: .
length: 13
size: .

CDR3: CASSLEGRTYEQYF
DNA: TGTGCCAGCAGCTTGGAAGGCAGAACCTACGAGCAGTACTTC
J: TRBJ2-7
V: TRBV5-4
D: .
length: 14
size: .

CDR3: CASSPGLVGGELFF
DNA: TGTGCCAGCAGTCCGGGACTAGTGGGCGGGGAGCTGTTTTTT
J: TRBJ2-2
V: TRBV7-3
D: TRBD2
length: 14
size: .

CDR3: CASSFRGGGYTF
DNA: TGTGCCAGCAGTTTCCGCGGTGGTGGCTACACCTTC
J: TRBJ1-2
V: TRBV27
D: .
length: 12
size: .

CDR3: CASSLGSGNTIYF
DNA: TGTGCCAGCAGCCTGGGGTCTGGAAACACCATATATTTT
J: TRBJ1-3
V: TRBV7-9
D: .
length: 13
size: .

CDR3: CASSLLGGREGSSYEQYF
DNA: TGTGCCAGCAGCCTCCTAGGTGGCAGGGAGGGTAGCTCCTACGAGCAGTACTTC
J: TRBJ2-7
V: TRBV5-6
D: TRBD2
length: 18
size: .

CDR3: CASTPSGISSYEQYF
DNA: TGTGCCAGCACCCCCAGCGGGATAAGCTCCTACGAGCAGTACTTC
J: TRBJ2-7
V: TRBV7-2
D: TRBD2
length: 15
size: .

CDR3: CASRGGNYGQPQHF
DNA: TGTGCCAGCAGGGGGGGAAATTACGGTCAGCCCCAGCATTTT
J: TRBJ1-5
V: TRBV28
D: .
length: 14
size: .

CDR3: CASSLAVPGTGGRGYTF
DNA: TGCGCCAGCAGCTTGGCTGTCCCCGGGACAGGGGGTAGGGGCTACACCTTC
J: TRBJ1-2
V: TRBV5-1
D: TRBD1
length: 17
size: .

CDR3: CASSEGTGVYSPLHF
DNA: TGTGCCAGCAGTGAGGGGACAGGGGTTTATTCACCCCTCCACTTT
J: TRBJ1-6
V: TRBV2
D: TRBD1
length: 15
size: .

CDR3: CASSSGTATYEQYF
DNA: TGCGCCAGCAGCTCTGGAACGGCCACCTACGAGCAGTACTTC
J: TRBJ2-7
V: TRBV5-1
D: .
length: 14
size: .

CDR3: CASSPSGQANTGELFF
DNA: TGTGCCAGCAGCCCCTCGGGACAGGCGAACACCGGGGAGCTGTTTTTT
J: TRBJ2-2
V: TRBV9
D: TRBD1
length: 16
size: .

CDR3: CASSSPGGLAGYTF
DNA: TGTGCCAGCAGTTCACCCGGGGGCTTAGCTGGCTACACCTTC
J: TRBJ1-2
V: TRBV28
D: .
length: 14
size: .

CDR3: CASSLEVPGQVSYEQYF
DNA: TGCGCCAGCAGCTTGGAAGTCCCGGGACAGGTTTCCTACGAGCAGTACTTC
J: TRBJ2-7
V: TRBV5-1
D: TRBD1
length: 17
size: .

CDR3: CASSSGQFTYGYTF
DNA: TGTGCCAGCAGTTCGGGACAGTTCACCTATGGCTACACCTTC
J: TRBJ1-2
V: TRBV6-5
D: TRBD1
length: 14
size: .

CDR3: CASSPRTGEDEQYF
DNA: TGTGCCAGCTCACCTCGGACAGGGGAAGACGAGCAGTACTTC
J: TRBJ2-7
V: TRBV18
D: TRBD1
length: 14
size: once

CDR3: CASSDHGQGPDTQYF
DNA: TGTGCCAGCAGTGACCACGGACAGGGGCCAGATACGCAGTATTTT
J: TRBJ2-3
V: TRBV25-1
D: TRBD1
length: 15
size: .

CDR3: CASSSPPPGDGDTGELFF
DNA: TGTGCCAGCAGCTCCCCGCCCCCGGGGGACGGGGACACCGGGGAGCTGTTTTTT
J: TRBJ2-2
V: TRBV7-9
D: .
length: 18
size: .